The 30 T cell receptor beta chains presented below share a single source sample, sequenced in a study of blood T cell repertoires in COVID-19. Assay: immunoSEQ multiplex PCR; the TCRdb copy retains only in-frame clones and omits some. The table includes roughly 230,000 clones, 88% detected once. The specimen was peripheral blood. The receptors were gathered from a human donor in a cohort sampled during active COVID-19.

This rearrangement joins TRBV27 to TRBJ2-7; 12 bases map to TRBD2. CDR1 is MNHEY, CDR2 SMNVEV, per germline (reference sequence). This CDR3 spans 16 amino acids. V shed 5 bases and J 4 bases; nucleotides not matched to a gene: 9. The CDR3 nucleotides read TGTGCCAGCAGTGCTACGGGACTAGCGGGCCAATACGAGCAGTACTTC. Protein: CASSATGLAGQYEQYF.

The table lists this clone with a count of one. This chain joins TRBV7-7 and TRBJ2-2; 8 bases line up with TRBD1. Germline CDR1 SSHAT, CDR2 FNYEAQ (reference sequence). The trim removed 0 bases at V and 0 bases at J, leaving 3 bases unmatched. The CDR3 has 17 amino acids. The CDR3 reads CASSLAPGGANTGELFF. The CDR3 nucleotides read TGTGCCAGCAGCTTAGCCCCAGGGGGCGCGAACACCGGGGAGCTGTTTTTT.

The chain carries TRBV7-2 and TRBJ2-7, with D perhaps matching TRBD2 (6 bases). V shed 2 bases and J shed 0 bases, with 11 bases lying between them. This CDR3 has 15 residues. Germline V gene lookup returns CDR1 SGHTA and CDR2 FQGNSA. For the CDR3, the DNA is TGTGCCAGCAGCTTATCAGCGGGTAGCTCCTACGAGCAGTACTTC. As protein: CASSLSAGSSYEQYF.

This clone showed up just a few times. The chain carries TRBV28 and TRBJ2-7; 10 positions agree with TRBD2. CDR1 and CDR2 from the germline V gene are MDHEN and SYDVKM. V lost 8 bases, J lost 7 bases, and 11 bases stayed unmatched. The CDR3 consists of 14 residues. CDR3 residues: CASRVPSGSTEQYF. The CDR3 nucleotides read TGTGCCAGCCGAGTTCCTAGCGGGAGTACAGAGCAGTACTTC.

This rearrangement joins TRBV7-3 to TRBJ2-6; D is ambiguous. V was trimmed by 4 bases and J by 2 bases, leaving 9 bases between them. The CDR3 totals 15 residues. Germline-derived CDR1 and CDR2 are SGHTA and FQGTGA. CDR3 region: CASSYGLPGANVLTF. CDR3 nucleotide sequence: TGTGCCAGCAGCTATGGCCTTCCTGGGGCCAACGTCCTGACTTTC.

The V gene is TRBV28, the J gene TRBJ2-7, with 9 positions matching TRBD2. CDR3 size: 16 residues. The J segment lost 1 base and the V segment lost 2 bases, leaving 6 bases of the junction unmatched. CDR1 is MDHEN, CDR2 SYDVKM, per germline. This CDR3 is CASSLSVAGASYEQYF. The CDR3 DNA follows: TGTGCCAGCAGTTTAAGCGTAGCGGGGGCTTCCTACGAGCAGTACTTC.

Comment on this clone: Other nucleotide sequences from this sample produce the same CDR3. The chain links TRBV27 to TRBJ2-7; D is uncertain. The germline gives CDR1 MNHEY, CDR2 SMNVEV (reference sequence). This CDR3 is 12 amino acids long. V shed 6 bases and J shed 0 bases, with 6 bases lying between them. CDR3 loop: CASSPGSYEQYF. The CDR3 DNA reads TGTGCCAGCAGCCCCGGCTCCTACGAGCAGTACTTC.

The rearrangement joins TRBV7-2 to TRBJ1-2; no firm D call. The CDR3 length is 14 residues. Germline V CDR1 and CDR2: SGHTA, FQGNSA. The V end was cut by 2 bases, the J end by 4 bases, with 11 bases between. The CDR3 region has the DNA TGTGCCAGCAGCTTATTCGCGGAGGGCTATGGCTACACCTTC. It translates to CASSLFAEGYGYTF.

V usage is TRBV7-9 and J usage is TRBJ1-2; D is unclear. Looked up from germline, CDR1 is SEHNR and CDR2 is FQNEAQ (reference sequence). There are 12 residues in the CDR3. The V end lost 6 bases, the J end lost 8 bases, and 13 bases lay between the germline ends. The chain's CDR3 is CASSRNEVGYTF. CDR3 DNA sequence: TGTGCCAGCAGTCGCAATGAGGTGGGCTACACCTTC.

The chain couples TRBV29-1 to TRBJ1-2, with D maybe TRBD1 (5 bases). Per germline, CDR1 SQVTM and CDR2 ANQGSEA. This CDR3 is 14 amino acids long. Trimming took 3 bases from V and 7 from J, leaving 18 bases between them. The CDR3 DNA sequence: TGCAGCGTTGATCGGGGCGGGAAAGGGAGTGGCTACACCTTC. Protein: CSVDRGGKGSGYTF.

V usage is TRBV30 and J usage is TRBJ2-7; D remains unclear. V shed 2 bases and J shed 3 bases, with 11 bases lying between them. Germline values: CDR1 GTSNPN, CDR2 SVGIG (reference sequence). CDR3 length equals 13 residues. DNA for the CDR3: TGTGCCTGGAGTACAGTAGGTGGCTACGAGCAGTACTTC. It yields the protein CAWSTVGGYEQYF.

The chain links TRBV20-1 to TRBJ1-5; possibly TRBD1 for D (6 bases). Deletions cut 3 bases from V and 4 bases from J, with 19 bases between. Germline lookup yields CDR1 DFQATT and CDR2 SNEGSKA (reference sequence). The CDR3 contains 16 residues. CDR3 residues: CSASPEKDRMNQPQHF. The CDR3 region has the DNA TGCAGTGCTAGTCCCGAAAAGGACAGAATGAATCAGCCCCAGCATTTT.

The chain's CDR3 is CASSPSPGQGGLNYGYTF. The CDR3 region has the DNA TGTGCCAGCAGCCCGTCACCGGGACAGGGAGGCCTTAACTATGGCTACACCTTC. The genes are TRBV3-1 (or the pseudogene TRBV3-2) and TRBJ1-2; 9 bases agree with TRBD1. This CDR3 comprises 18 residues. Germline V gene lookup returns CDR1 LGHDT and CDR2 YNNKEL (reference sequence). Trimming removed 4 bases from V and 1 base from J; junction bases left unmatched: 13.

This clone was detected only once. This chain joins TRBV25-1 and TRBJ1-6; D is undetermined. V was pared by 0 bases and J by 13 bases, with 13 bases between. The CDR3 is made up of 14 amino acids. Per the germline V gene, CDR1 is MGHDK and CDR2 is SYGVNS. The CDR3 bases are TGTGCCAGCAGTGAATATAGCGGTCGGGTTCCCCTCCACTTT. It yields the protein CASSEYSGRVPLHF.

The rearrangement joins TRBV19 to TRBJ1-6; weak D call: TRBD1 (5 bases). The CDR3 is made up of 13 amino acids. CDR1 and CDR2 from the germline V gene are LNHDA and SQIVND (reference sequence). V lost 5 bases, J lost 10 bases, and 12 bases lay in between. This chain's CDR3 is CASSWAGSSPLHF. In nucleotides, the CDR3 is TGTGCCAGTAGTTGGGCAGGGTCCTCACCCCTCCACTTT.

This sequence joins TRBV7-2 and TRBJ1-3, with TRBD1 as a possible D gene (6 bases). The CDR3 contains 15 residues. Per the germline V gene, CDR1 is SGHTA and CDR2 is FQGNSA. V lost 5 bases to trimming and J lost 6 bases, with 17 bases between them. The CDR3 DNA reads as TGTGCCAGCAGCCCCCGAGGCCAGGGGATAAACACCATATATTTT. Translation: CASSPRGQGINTIYF.

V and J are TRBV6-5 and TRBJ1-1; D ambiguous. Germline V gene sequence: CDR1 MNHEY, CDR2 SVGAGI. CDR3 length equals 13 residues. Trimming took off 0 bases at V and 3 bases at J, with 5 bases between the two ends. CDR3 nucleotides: TGTGCCAGCAGTTACTCGGGCTACACTGAAGCTTTCTTT. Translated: CASSYSGYTEAFF.

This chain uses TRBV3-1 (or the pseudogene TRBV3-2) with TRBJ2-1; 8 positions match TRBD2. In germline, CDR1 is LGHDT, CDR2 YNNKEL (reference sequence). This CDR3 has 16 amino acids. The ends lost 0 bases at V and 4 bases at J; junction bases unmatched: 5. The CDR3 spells CASSQEELAEYNEQFF. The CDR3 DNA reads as TGTGCCAGCAGCCAAGAAGAACTAGCGGAGTACAATGAGCAGTTCTTC.

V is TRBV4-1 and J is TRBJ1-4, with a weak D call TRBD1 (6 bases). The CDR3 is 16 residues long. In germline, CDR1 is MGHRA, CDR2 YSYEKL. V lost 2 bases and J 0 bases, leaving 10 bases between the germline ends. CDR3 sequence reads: CASSQIQGTTNEKLFF. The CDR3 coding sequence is TGCGCCAGCAGCCAAATTCAGGGGACAACTAATGAAAAACTGTTTTTT.

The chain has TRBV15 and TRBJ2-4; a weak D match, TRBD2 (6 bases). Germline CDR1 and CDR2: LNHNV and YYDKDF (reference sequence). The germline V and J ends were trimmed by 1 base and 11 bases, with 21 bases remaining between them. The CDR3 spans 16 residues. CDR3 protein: CATSRGGSGGRLVQYF. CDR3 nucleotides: TGTGCCACCAGCAGAGGCGGTAGCGGTGGGCGATTGGTTCAGTACTTC.

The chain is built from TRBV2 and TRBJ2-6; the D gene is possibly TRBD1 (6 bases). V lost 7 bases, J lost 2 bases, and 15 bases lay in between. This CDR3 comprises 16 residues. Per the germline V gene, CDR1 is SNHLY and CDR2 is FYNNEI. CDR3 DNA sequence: TGTGCCAGCATAACTACAGGGCTCGCTGGGGCCAACGTCCTGACTTTC. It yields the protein CASITTGLAGANVLTF.

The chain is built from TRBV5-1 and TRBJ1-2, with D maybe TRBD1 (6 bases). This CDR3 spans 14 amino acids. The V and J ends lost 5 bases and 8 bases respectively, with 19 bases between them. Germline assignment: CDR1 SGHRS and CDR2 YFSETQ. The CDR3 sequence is CASRNLQGSGGYTF. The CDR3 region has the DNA TGCGCCAGCAGGAACCTACAGGGATCTGGAGGCTACACCTTC.

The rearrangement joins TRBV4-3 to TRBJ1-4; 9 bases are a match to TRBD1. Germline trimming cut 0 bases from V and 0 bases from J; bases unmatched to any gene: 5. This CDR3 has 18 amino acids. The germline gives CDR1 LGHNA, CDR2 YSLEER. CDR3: CASSQDGTGIATNEKLFF. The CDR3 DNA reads TGCGCCAGCAGCCAAGACGGGACAGGGATTGCAACTAATGAAAAACTGTTTTTT.

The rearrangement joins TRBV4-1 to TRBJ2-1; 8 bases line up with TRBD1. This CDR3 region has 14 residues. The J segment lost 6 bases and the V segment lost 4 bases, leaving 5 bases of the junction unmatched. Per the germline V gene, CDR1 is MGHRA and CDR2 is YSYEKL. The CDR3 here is CASSRGQGPNEQFF. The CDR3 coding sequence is TGCGCCAGCAGCCGTGGACAGGGACCCAATGAGCAGTTCTTC.

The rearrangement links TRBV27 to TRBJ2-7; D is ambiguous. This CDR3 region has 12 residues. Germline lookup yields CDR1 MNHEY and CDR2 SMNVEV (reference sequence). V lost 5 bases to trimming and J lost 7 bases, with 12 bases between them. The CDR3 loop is CASSNRVGEQYF. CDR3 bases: TGTGCCAGCAGTAATCGTGTCGGTGAGCAGTACTTC.

The DNA for the CDR3 is TGTGCCAGCAGCGAATGGGACTCCAAGGTCGCTGAAGCTTTCTTT. It specifies CASSEWDSKVAEAFF. The chain joins TRBV9 to TRBJ1-1; D might be TRBD1 (5 bases). From germline, CDR1 is SGDLS and CDR2 YYNGEE. CDR3 size: 15 residues. Trimming removed 3 bases at V and 6 bases at J, with 18 bases between.

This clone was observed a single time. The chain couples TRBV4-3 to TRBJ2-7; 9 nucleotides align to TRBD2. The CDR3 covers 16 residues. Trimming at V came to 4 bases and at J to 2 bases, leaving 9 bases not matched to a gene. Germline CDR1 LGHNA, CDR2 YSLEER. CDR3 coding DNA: TGCGCCAGCAGCCCCCTCGCAGCGGGGGGCACCTACGAGCAGTACTTC. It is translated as CASSPLAAGGTYEQYF.

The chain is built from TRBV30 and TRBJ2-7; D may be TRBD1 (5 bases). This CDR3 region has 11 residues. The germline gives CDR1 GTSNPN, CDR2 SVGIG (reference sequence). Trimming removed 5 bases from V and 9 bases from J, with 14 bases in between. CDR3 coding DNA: TGTGCCTGGGGGTCTGGGGCGATGCAGTACTTC. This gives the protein CAWGSGAMQYF.

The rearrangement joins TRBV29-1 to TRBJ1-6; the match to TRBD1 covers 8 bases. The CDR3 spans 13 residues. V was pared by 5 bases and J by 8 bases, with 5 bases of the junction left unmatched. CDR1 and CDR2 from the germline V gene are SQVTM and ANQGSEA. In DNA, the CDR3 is TGCAGCGTTCGGGAGACAGGGGATTCACCCCTCCACTTT. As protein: CSVRETGDSPLHF. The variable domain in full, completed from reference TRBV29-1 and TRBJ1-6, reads SAVISQKPSRDICQRGTSLTIQCQVDSQVTMMFWYRQQPGQSLTLIATANQGSEATYESGFVIDKFPISRPNLTFSTLTVSNMSPEDSSIYLCSVRETGDSPLHFGNGTRLTVT.

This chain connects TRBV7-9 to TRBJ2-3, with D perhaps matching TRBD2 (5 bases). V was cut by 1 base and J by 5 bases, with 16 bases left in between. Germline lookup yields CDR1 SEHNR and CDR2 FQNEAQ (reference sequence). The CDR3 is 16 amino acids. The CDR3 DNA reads TGTGCCAGCAGCTTAGGTTCCGGGGTAGCGATAGATACGCAGTATTTT. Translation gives CASSLGSGVAIDTQYF.